This T cell receptor (beta chain) was identified in a study of OX40 agonist ivuxolimab in advanced cancers. Study details: Eligibility admitted prior anti-PD-1, anti-PD-L1 or anti-CTLA-4 therapy; around 41% had some. Study observations and caveats: Clonal expansion by week 6 occurred in CD4+ and CD8+ blood T cells (at 0.1 to 3.0 mg/kg). Fewer expanded clones were found on average in CD4+ than in CD8+ T cells.

V lost 2 bases, J lost 5 bases, and 13 bases lay in between. The CDR3 consists of 14 residues. In germline, CDR1 is MNHNY, CDR2 SVGAGI (reference sequence). Here immunoSEQ multiplex PCR was the method, and the copy in TCRdb shows in-frame clones only, minus some. This table holds 60,000 to 65,000 clones, around 90% found once. As concerns this clone: Its antigen is unidentified.

V usage is TRBV6-6 and J usage is TRBJ2-7; D gene uncertain. The source was CD4+ or CD8+ T cells sorted from blood, collected in a trial of the OX40 agonist ivuxolimab. This receptor was obtained from an adult with an advanced solid tumor such as melanoma, head and neck, liver or kidney cancer. The CDR3 here is CASSYHPKRDEQYF. For the CDR3, the DNA is TGTGCCAGCAGTTACCATCCAAAGCGAGACGAGCAGTACTTC.